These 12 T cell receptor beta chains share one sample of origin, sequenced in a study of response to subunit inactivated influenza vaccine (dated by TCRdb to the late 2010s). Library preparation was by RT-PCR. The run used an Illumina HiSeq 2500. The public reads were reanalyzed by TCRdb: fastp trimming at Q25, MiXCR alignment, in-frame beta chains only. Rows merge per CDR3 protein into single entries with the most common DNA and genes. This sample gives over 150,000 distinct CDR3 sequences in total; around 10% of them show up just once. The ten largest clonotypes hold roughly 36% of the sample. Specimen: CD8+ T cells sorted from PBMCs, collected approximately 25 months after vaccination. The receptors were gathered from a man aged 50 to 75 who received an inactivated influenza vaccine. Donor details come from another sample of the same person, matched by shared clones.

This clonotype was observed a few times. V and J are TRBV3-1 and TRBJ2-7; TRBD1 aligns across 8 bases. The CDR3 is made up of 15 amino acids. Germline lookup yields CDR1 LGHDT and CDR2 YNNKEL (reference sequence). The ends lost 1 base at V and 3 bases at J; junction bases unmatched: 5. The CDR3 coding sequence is TGTGCCAGCAGCCAAGCAACAGGGGGTATCTACGAGCAGTACTTC. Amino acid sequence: CASSQATGGIYEQYF.

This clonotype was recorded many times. The chain's CDR3 is CASSQIDNYNEQFF. In DNA, the CDR3 is TGCGCCAGCAGCCAGATAGACAATTACAATGAGCAGTTCTTC. This rearrangement joins TRBV4-1 to TRBJ2-1, with D unclear. CDR3 size: 14 residues. Per the germline V gene, CDR1 is MGHRA and CDR2 is YSYEKL. The germline V and J ends were trimmed by 3 bases and 4 bases, with 10 bases remaining between them.

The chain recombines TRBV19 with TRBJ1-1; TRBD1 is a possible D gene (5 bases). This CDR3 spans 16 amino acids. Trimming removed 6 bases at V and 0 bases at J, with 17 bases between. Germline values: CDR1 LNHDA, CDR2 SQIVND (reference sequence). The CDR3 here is CASSSQGDGLNTEAFF. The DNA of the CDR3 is TGTGCCAGTAGCTCCCAAGGGGACGGTTTGAACACTGAAGCTTTCTTT.

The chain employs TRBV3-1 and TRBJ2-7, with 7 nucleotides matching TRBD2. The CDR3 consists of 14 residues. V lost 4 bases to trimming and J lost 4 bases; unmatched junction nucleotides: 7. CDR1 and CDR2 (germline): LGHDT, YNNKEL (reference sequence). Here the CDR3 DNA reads TGTGCCAGCAGCCCATCGGGGAGGGGATACGAGCAGTACTTC. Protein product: CASSPSGRGYEQYF.

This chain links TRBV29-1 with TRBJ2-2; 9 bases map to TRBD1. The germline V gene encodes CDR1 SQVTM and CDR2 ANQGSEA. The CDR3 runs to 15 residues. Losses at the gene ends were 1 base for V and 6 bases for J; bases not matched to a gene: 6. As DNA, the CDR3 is TGCAGCGTTGAAGCGGGGACAGGGAGGTCCGGGGAGCTGTTTTTT. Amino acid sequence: CSVEAGTGRSGELFF.

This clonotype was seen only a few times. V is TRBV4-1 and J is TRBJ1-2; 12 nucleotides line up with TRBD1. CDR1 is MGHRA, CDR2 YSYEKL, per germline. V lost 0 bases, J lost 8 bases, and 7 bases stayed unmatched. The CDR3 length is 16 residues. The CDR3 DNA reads TGCGCCAGCAGCCAAGACCGGGACAGGGGGCAGAGCGGCTACACCTTC. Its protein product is CASSQDRDRGQSGYTF.

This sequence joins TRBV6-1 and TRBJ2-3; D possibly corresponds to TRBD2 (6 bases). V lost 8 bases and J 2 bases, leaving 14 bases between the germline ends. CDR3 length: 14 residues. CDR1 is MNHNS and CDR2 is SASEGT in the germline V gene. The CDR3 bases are TGTGCCAGCGCACTAGCCGGAAACACAGATACGCAGTATTTT. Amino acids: CASALAGNTDTQYF.

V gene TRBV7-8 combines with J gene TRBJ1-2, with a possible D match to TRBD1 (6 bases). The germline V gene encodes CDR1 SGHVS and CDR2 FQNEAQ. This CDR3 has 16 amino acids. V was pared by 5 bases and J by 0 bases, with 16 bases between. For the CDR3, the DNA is TGTGCCAGCAGCGAGGGAATACAGGGTTCTAACTATGGCTACACCTTC. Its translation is CASSEGIQGSNYGYTF.

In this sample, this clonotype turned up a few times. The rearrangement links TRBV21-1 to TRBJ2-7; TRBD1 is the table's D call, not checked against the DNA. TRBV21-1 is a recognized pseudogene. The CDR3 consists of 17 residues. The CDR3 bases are TGTGCCAGCAGCGGACAATGGACAGGGAGGACTAACTACGAGCAGTACTTC. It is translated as CASSGQWTGRTNYEQYF.

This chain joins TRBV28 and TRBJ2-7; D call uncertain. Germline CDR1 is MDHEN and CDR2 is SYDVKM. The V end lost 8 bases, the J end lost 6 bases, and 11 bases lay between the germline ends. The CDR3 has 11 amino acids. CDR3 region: CASQRGFEQYF. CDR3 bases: TGTGCCAGCCAGCGCGGCTTCGAGCAGTACTTC.

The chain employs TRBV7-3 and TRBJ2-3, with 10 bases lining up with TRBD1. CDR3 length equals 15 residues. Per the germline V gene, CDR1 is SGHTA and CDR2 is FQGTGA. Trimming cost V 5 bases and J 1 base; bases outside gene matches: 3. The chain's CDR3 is CASSQTGGGTDTQYF. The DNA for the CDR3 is TGTGCCAGCAGCCAGACAGGGGGCGGCACAGATACGCAGTATTTT. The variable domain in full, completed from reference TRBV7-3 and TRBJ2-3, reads GAGVSQTPSNKVTEKGKYVELRCDPISGHTALYWYRQSLGQGPEFLIYFQGTGAADDSGLPNDRFFAVRPEGSVSTLKIQRTERGDSAVYLCASSQTGGGTDTQYFGPGTRLTVL.

CDR3 nucleotides: TGTGCCAGCAGCTTAACGGGGGGTGAGGAGACCCAGTACTTC. The encoded protein is CASSLTGGEETQYF. This chain connects TRBV7-9 to TRBJ2-5; the match to TRBD2 covers 7 bases. The CDR3 sequence is 14 residues long. Germline loops: CDR1 SEHNR, CDR2 FQNEAQ (reference sequence). The V segment lost 2 bases and the J segment 5 bases; nucleotides outside the gene matches: 5.